The entry that follows covers one TCR beta chain sequence. Sequenced by immunoSEQ multiplex PCR; TCRdb stores in-frame clones only, minus some. The sample records hundreds of thousands of clones, around 87% being singletons. Trimming removed 5 bases from V and 1 base from J; junction bases left unmatched: 15. Germline CDR1 SGHTA, CDR2 FQGNSA. The CDR3 extends over 18 amino acids. This sample is part of a study of shared T cell receptors in the human thymus. These data also formed part of another study, on human thymus T cells. Per that study: From resections taken during corrective heart surgery, the thymus tissue was obtained. Related research reported highly overlapping thymic repertoires among unrelated individuals.

This TCR came from a boy younger than two with a congenital heart defect. V and J are TRBV7-2 and TRBJ2-5; 8 nucleotides align to TRBD1. What was sequenced was thymocytes. CDR3 protein: CASSPRTGQGWGQETQYF. The CDR3 nucleotides are TGTGCCAGCAGCCCCCGGACAGGGCAGGGATGGGGCCAAGAGACCCAGTACTTC.